This section outlines one T cell receptor (beta chain) sequence together with its context. The data were obtained in a study of T-cell reconstitution after alpha-beta-depleted transplantation in children. V gave up 4 bases and J gave up 7 bases, with 11 bases separating them. The CDR3 has 13 residues. Germline CDR1 and CDR2: SGHDN and FVKESK. TCRbeta library preparation incorporated unique molecular identifiers. TCRdb called the PCR reads again in MiXCR, with one record for every CDR3 protein. The sample lists just under 150,000 distinct CDR3 sequences, more than 8% occurring once. This sequence originates from a female patient between 2 and 15 years old who had a stem cell transplant for congenital amegakaryocytic thrombocytopenia, so the T cells may come from the graft donor. The genes are TRBV14 and TRBJ1-5; tentatively, D is TRBD1 (5 bases). The sequencing here drew on PBMCs, mostly from graft donor cells, taken 180 days after TCRalphabeta/CD19-depleted stem cell transplant. CDR3: CASSLRDRQPQHF. The CDR3 bases are TGTGCCAGCAGCCTCAGGGATAGGCAGCCCCAGCATTTT.